What follows are 8 T cell receptor beta chains derived from one specimen sequenced in a study of Ad26.COV2.S vaccination and SARS-CoV-2 variants. Clones were read by immunoSEQ multiplex PCR, and TCRdb kept only the in-frame ones, dropping some. The sample contains a few hundred thousand clones, around 91% of which appear only once. The treatment: around 19 received Ad26.COV2.S at low or high dose, single or two shots; a few received placebo; per-sample allocation not given. Sampling happened 63 days after the first vaccine or placebo injection. This material consisted of peripheral blood, taken in a trial of Ad26.COV2.S vaccine versus placebo. The origin of the receptors is a person aged 18 to 59 who received the Ad26.COV2.S COVID-19 vaccine or a placebo.

The chain is built from TRBV6-6 and TRBJ2-7; D possibly corresponds to TRBD2 (6 bases). CDR1 is MNHNY, CDR2 SVGAGI, per germline (reference sequence). The CDR3 runs to 14 residues. Trimming took 8 bases from V and 2 from J, leaving 16 bases between them. The CDR3 DNA reads TGTGCCAGCTGCTTGACGTCGGGGGCCTACGAGCAGTACTTC. This codes for CASCLTSGAYEQYF.

The V and J genes are TRBV6-5 and TRBJ2-1; 12 bases are a match to TRBD2. Germline loops: CDR1 MNHEY, CDR2 SVGAGI. This CDR3 contains 15 residues. Unmatched junction bases numbered 5, after V lost 7 bases and J lost 4 bases. The chain's CDR3 is CASKGTSGLYNEQFF. The CDR3 bases are TGTGCCAGCAAAGGGACTAGCGGGCTGTACAATGAGCAGTTCTTC.

CDR3 sequence (DNA): TGTGCCAGCATTTGGGGTCAAGGAAACACCATATATTTT. This gives the protein CASIWGQGNTIYF. The chain employs TRBV6-5 and TRBJ1-3; no reliable D call. CDR1 and CDR2 (germline): MNHEY, SVGAGI. The CDR3 has 13 residues. V was clipped by 7 bases and J by 4 bases, with 11 bases between them.

The V gene is TRBV12-3 or TRBV12-4, the J gene TRBJ1-1; the D gene is possibly TRBD1 (6 bases). The germline V and J ends were trimmed by 3 bases and 3 bases, with 8 bases remaining between them. The CDR3 length is 13 residues. CDR3 coding DNA: TGTGCCAGCAGTTTGAAGGGGGACACTGAAGCTTTCTTT. This encodes CASSLKGDTEAFF.

This chain uses TRBV6-5 with TRBJ1-2; 8 bases fit TRBD1. The CDR3 runs to 15 residues. The germline V gene encodes CDR1 MNHEY and CDR2 SVGAGI. V shed 6 bases, J shed 2 bases, and the junction held 8 bases outside the gene matches. The CDR3 reads CASRQGAGLNYGYTF. The CDR3, as DNA: TGTGCCAGCAGGCAGGGGGCCGGATTAAACTATGGCTACACCTTC.

The gene calls are TRBV28 and TRBJ1-3; D remains unclear. Trimming cost V 7 bases and J 7 bases, with 20 bases left between them. Per the germline V gene, CDR1 is MDHEN and CDR2 is SYDVKM. CDR3 size: 15 residues. The CDR3 DNA reads as TGTGCCAGCAATGGGCAGGCCCGACATCTGAACACCATATATTTT. It yields the protein CASNGQARHLNTIYF.

J is TRBJ1-3 and V is TRBV12-2; the table gives TRBD1 as D, unverified against the DNA. TRBV12-2 is a listed pseudogene. CDR3 length equals 17 residues. The CDR3 sequence: CASRLSHLWTGCYAIYF. CDR3 DNA: TGTGCAAGTCGCTTATCCCACCTCTGGACAGGGTGTTACGCCATATATTTT.

This chain joins TRBV3-1 (or the pseudogene TRBV3-2) and TRBJ2-3; D is perhaps TRBD1 or TRBD2 (5 bases each). The CDR3 loop spans 16 amino acids. The V gene's germline CDR1 is LGHDT and CDR2 YNNKEL (reference sequence). The germline V and J ends were trimmed by 7 bases and 6 bases, with 23 bases remaining between them. The CDR3 coding sequence is TGTGCCAGCACCCCAAGTAAGGGACGGGGCGAGGATACGCAGTATTTT. It encodes CASTPSKGRGEDTQYF.